A single sample is the source of the 25 T cell receptor beta chains below, sequenced in a study of blood T cells in healthy people across ages. Sample-barcoded 5' priming and a J-beta primer mix drove a second PCR of about 6 to 11 cycles. TCRdb used MiXCR to reprocess the 5' RACE reads, holding one entry per CDR3 protein. The sample carries about 800,000 distinct CDR3 sequences, around 25% recorded once. A further study also used this sample, focusing on T cells of mothers and their children.

The sequenced material came from blood. All receptors come from a boy aged 10-17 years in good health.

The rearrangement links TRBV12-3 or TRBV12-4 to TRBJ2-5; no definite D call. The closer fit of TRBJ2-7 to the DNA end suggests the J call may be wrong. CDR3 length equals 13 residues. DNA for the CDR3: TGTGCCAGCAGTGCCGGTGCGGCCTACGAGCAGTACTTC. This sequence encodes CASSAGAAYEQYF.

The chain carries TRBV19 and TRBJ2-7; possibly TRBD1 for D (5 bases). The germline V gene has CDR1 LNHDA and CDR2 SQIVND (reference sequence). V was cut by 3 bases and J by 2 bases, with 11 bases left in between. The CDR3 is made up of 14 amino acids. CDR3 DNA: TGTGCCAGTAGTATGGCACAGGTCCCCTACGAGCAGTACTTC. Protein product: CASSMAQVPYEQYF.

A few counts support this clonotype. The chain joins TRBV29-1 to TRBJ2-5; D is undetermined. Judging by the DNA end, TRBJ2-7 fits better; the J call may be wrong. The germline gives CDR1 SQVTM, CDR2 ANQGSEA. The CDR3 totals 12 residues. The CDR3 DNA is TGCAGCGTTATGACCGTTTCCTACGAGCAGTACTTC. The encoded protein is CSVMTVSYEQYF.

This clonotype showed up just a few times. CDR3 DNA: TGCAGTGATCGTAGCAGTAGGGTGCGAGATGAAAAACTGTTTTTT. This codes for CSDRSSRVRDEKLFF. The J gene is TRBJ1-4, the V gene TRBV20-1; no firm D call. CDR1 DFQATT and CDR2 SNEGSKA come from the germline V gene (reference sequence). V was cut by 7 bases and J by 6 bases, with 21 bases left in between. The CDR3 covers 15 residues.

This clonotype was found a few times. The chain has TRBV20-1 and TRBJ1-2, with 7 bases fitting TRBD1. With 0 bases clipped from V and 4 bases from J, the junction kept 5 bases outside the gene matches. Germline V gene lookup returns CDR1 DFQATT and CDR2 SNEGSKA (reference sequence). The CDR3 spans 14 residues. Here the CDR3 DNA reads TGCAGTGCTAGAGATCGGGGGACAGCCTATGGCTACACCTTC. This sequence encodes CSARDRGTAYGYTF.

This clonotype has a handful of counts. The chain employs TRBV6-6 and TRBJ1-5; D is uncertain. CDR1 is MNHNY and CDR2 is SVGAGI in the germline V gene (reference sequence). This CDR3 contains 14 residues. Trimming cost V 1 base and J 1 base, with 5 bases left between them. CDR3 sequence reads: CASSYWVSNQPQHF. CDR3 DNA sequence: TGTGCCAGCAGTTACTGGGTAAGCAATCAGCCCCAGCATTTT.

The gene calls are TRBV11-2 and TRBJ2-5; no clear D. This CDR3 has 13 residues. V was pared by 5 bases and J by 3 bases, with 10 bases between. In germline, CDR1 is SGHAT, CDR2 FQNNGV. CDR3 nucleotides: TGTGCCAGCAGCCGCGCCCAGAAAGAGACCCAGTACTTC. As protein: CASSRAQKETQYF. The full variable domain, its missing parts supplied by reference TRBV11-2 and TRBJ2-5, is EAGVAQSPRYKIIEKRQSVAFWCNPISGHATLYWYQQILGQGPKLLIQFQNNGVVDDSQLPKDRFSAERLKGVDSTLKIQPAKLEDSAVYLCASSRAQKETQYFGPGTRLLVL.

The chain has TRBV7-2 and TRBJ2-5; D not resolved. Gene TRBJ2-7 matches the end of the DNA better, so the J call may be wrong. This CDR3 has 14 amino acids. Germline lookup yields CDR1 SGHTA and CDR2 FQGNSA. CDR3 loop: CASSFSRSSYEQYF. As DNA, the CDR3 is TGTGCCAGCAGCTTTAGCAGGAGCTCCTACGAGCAGTACTTC.

This rearrangement joins TRBV13 to TRBJ1-1; 7 bases line up with TRBD1. V shed 5 bases and J 1 base; nucleotides not matched to a gene: 4. The CDR3 runs to 14 residues. Germline lookup yields CDR1 PRHDT and CDR2 FYEKMQ (reference sequence). Here the CDR3 reads CASSQRQGNTEAFF. The CDR3 DNA follows: TGTGCCAGCAGCCAACGACAGGGGAACACTGAAGCTTTCTTT. Together with reference TRBV13 and TRBJ1-1, the CDR3 gives the full variable domain: AAGVIQSPRHLIKEKRETATLKCYPIPRHDTVYWYQQGPGQDPQFLISFYEKMQSDKGSIPDRFSAQQFSDYHSELNMSSLELGDSALYFCASSQRQGNTEAFFGQGTRLTVV.

This clonotype was found many times. The rearrangement links TRBV7-9 to TRBJ2-7, with D maybe TRBD2 (5 bases). There are 13 residues in the CDR3. CDR1 and CDR2 (germline): SEHNR, FQNEAQ (reference sequence). Trimming took 2 bases from V and 3 from J, leaving 8 bases between them. CDR3: CASSLTGIYEQYF. The CDR3 bases are TGTGCCAGCAGCTTAACGGGGATCTACGAGCAGTACTTC.

This clonotype appeared a few times. The V gene is TRBV20-1, the J gene TRBJ2-2, with D maybe TRBD2 (5 bases). In germline, CDR1 is DFQATT, CDR2 SNEGSKA (reference sequence). Trimming took off 5 bases at V and 4 bases at J, with 11 bases between the two ends. CDR3 length equals 13 residues. CDR3 coding DNA: TGCAGTGCTGGCCTAGCTCCCACCGGGGAGCTGTTTTTT. As protein: CSAGLAPTGELFF.

The chain is built from TRBV19 and TRBJ2-3, with 10 nucleotides matching TRBD2. The CDR3 is made up of 15 amino acids. V shed 5 bases and J 5 bases; nucleotides not matched to a gene: 7. CDR1 and CDR2 from the germline V gene are LNHDA and SQIVND (reference sequence). The DNA of the CDR3 is TGTGCCAGTAGTTACGTAGCGGGAGGTGGAGATACGCAGTATTTT. Protein: CASSYVAGGGDTQYF. The full variable domain, in which reference TRBV19 and TRBJ2-3 provide the parts outside the CDR3, is DGGITQSPKYLFRKEGQNVTLSCEQNLNHDAMYWYRQDPGQGLRLIYYSQIVNDFQKGDIAEGYSVSREKKESFPLTVTSAQKNPTAFYLCASSYVAGGGDTQYFGPGTRLTVL.

The chain carries TRBV7-2 and TRBJ2-6; D ambiguous. Trimming took off 5 bases at V and 2 bases at J, with 7 bases between the two ends. Germline V gene data show CDR1 as SGHTA and CDR2 as FQGNSA. The CDR3 loop spans 14 amino acids. The CDR3 region has the DNA TGTGCCAGCAGCCCACTCCCTGGGGCCAACGTCCTGACTTTC. Translation gives CASSPLPGANVLTF.

This clonotype appeared a few times. This chain joins TRBV29-1 and TRBJ2-1; TRBD2 might be the D (6 bases). Germline V gene data show CDR1 as SQVTM and CDR2 as ANQGSEA. Trimming shortened V by 3 bases and J by 0 bases, and 15 bases separated the two germline ends. The CDR3 loop spans 16 amino acids. The DNA of the CDR3 is TGCAGCGTTGAGCAACTAGCTGTGAGCTCCTACAATGAGCAGTTCTTC. It yields the protein CSVEQLAVSSYNEQFF.

The chain has TRBV9 and TRBJ2-1; D possibly corresponds to TRBD2 (6 bases). This CDR3 comprises 16 residues. The V and J ends lost 1 base and 4 bases respectively, with 15 bases between them. Germline V gives CDR1 SGDLS, CDR2 YYNGEE. The CDR3 nucleotides are TGTGCCAGCAGCGTATTGCGGGATCGGGCTTACAATGAGCAGTTCTTC. Residues: CASSVLRDRAYNEQFF.

There are a few counts of this clonotype. J is TRBJ1-2 and V is TRBV6-6, with 10 bases identical to TRBD1. The CDR3 sequence is 15 residues long. The germline V gene has CDR1 MNHNY and CDR2 SVGAGI (reference sequence). Trimming cost V 6 bases and J 2 bases; bases outside gene matches: 6. Here the CDR3 reads CASRPVTGGNYGYTF. In DNA form, the CDR3 reads TGTGCCAGCAGACCCGTGACAGGGGGCAACTATGGCTACACCTTC.

The chain has TRBV6-2 or TRBV6-3 and TRBJ1-1; no clear D. Germline CDR1 reads MNHEY; CDR2 reads SVGEGT. V lost 3 bases and J lost 7, with 12 bases in between. The CDR3 is 13 residues long. CDR3 sequence reads: CASSYGLGFEAFF. CDR3 nucleotide sequence: TGTGCCAGCAGTTATGGGCTAGGGTTTGAAGCTTTCTTT.

This clonotype was counted many times. The chain is built from TRBV7-2 and TRBJ1-6, with no clear D. This CDR3 has 12 residues. Trimming removed 6 bases at V and 4 bases at J, with 4 bases between. Germline V lookup: CDR1 SGHTA, CDR2 FQGNSA. This chain's CDR3 is CASSRYNSPLHF. CDR3 nucleotides: TGTGCCAGCAGTCGATATAATTCACCCCTCCACTTT.

The genes are TRBV6-5 and TRBJ1-1, with 11 positions matching TRBD1. The CDR3 contains 17 residues. Trimming cost V 4 bases and J 3 bases; bases outside gene matches: 10. Germline CDR1 reads MNHEY; CDR2 reads SVGAGI. This CDR3 reads CASSFLGQGAGDTEAFF. As DNA, the CDR3 is TGTGCCAGCAGTTTCCTTGGACAGGGGGCAGGGGACACTGAAGCTTTCTTT.

V is TRBV5-1 and J is TRBJ2-5; no definite D call. TRBJ2-7 matches the DNA end more closely, so the J call is doubtful. The CDR3 spans 15 residues. CDR1 is SGHRS and CDR2 is YFSETQ in the germline V gene. CDR3 sequence (DNA): TGCGCCAGCAGCTCGGCCCCTGTAAGCTCCTACGAGCAGTACTTC. Amino acids: CASSSAPVSSYEQYF.

The J gene is TRBJ2-5, the V gene TRBV7-2; 7 bases agree with TRBD2. Gene TRBJ2-7 matches the end of the DNA better, so the J call may be wrong. This CDR3 has 13 amino acids. Looked up from germline, CDR1 is SGHTA and CDR2 is FQGNSA. For the CDR3, the DNA is TGTGCCAGCAGAGTAGCGGGCTCCTACGAGCAGTACTTC. Its translation: CASRVAGSYEQYF.

This chain links TRBV24-1 with TRBJ2-1; no clear D gene. The CDR3 length is 13 residues. CDR1 is KGHDR, CDR2 SFDVKD, per germline. The V end lost 2 bases, the J end lost 4 bases, and 5 bases lay between the germline ends. CDR3 residues: CATSDYEYNEQFF. For the CDR3, the DNA is TGTGCCACCAGTGATTATGAGTACAATGAGCAGTTCTTC.

The chain uses TRBV28 and TRBJ2-1; 7 bases map to TRBD2. Germline CDR1 and CDR2: MDHEN and SYDVKM. The J segment lost 7 bases and the V segment lost 5 bases, leaving 8 bases of the junction unmatched. The CDR3 spans 14 residues. The DNA of the CDR3 is TGTGCCAGCAGTCCTGGACTAGGGAATAATGAGCAGTTCTTC. Protein: CASSPGLGNNEQFF.

This sequence joins TRBV12-3 or TRBV12-4 and TRBJ2-2; possible D gene TRBD1, 5 bases. V shed 7 bases and J shed 4 bases, with 7 bases lying between them. The CDR3 is 12 residues long. The CDR3 DNA sequence: TGTGCCAGCAAGGGGTCCACCGGGGAGCTGTTTTTT. Translation: CASKGSTGELFF.

The CDR3 nucleotides read TGTGCCAGCGGGTCCCTGGGGTTAGATACGCAGTATTTT. This translates into CASGSLGLDTQYF. This chain connects TRBV7-2 to TRBJ2-3; D unclear. The CDR3 is made up of 13 amino acids. V was trimmed by 8 bases and J by 5 bases, leaving 14 bases between them. The germline V gene has CDR1 SGHTA and CDR2 FQGNSA.